The text below deals with one TCR beta chain. It has no known antigen specificity. The record has no base qualities; no much larger clone is one base away. The data stem from a study of Graves' ophthalmopathy and Graves' hyperthyroidism (dated by TCRdb to the late 2010s). About the investigation overall: Hyperthyroidism was considered stable if no progression to ophthalmopathy occurred within 18 months of follow-up. The study used TCR beta repertoire signatures to distinguish Graves' ophthalmopathy from Graves' hyperthyroidism and to predict progression to ophthalmopathy. In total, approximately 140 blood samples were TCR-sequenced: 43 ophthalmopathy, under 85 hyperthyroidism and around 17 hyperthyroidism-to-ophthalmopathy patients. To explore V-J signatures that separate ophthalmopathy from hyperthyroidism, a discovery set of about 96 patients was enrolled, consisting of more than 40 with ophthalmopathy and fewer than 60 with stable hyperthyroidism. The independent validation cohort included approximately 19 hyperthyroidism patients plus 17 patients who later progressed from hyperthyroidism to ophthalmopathy. In five or six hyperthyroidism patients, the T-cell repertoires found in thyroid tissue were compared with those found in blood. Following sample collection, hyperthyroidism patients were given methimazole at a starting dose of 30 mg daily, and ophthalmopathy patients were given high-dose intravenous methylprednisolone. Overall study results and their limits: Sample size was not predetermined statistically, and investigators were not blinded to group allocation. The 13-signature model separated ophthalmopathy from stable hyperthyroidism with 87.88% sensitivity and about 81% specificity in cross-validation, and 80%/75% in the test set. Most expanded thyroid clonotypes with frequency above 0.001 were also detected in blood, suggesting blood repertoires may reflect the thyroid immune response. In validation, the model predicted ophthalmopathy progression with about 64% sensitivity and roughly 72% specificity; around twelve predicted patients were CT-confirmed with GO in a median of 6.5 months.

For repertoire sequencing, the TCR beta CDR3 regions were amplified from RNA transcripts. The first round of RT-PCR was done with HTBI primers and the Qiagen OneStep RT-PCR kit, and was followed by a second round of multiplex PCR, then size selection and purification. The libraries underwent paired-end sequencing with 100 bp reads on an Illumina HiSeq2000. On the authors' methods: SOAPnuke was used to process the reads, removing any read that contained adapters or uncalled bases, had a mean Phred below 15, or lacked an exact match to the constant primer or identifier. High-quality paired reads were merged with COPE v1.2.5. Clonotypes were defined as unique nucleotide sequences and were aligned to IMGT TRB V, D and J references using MiTCR v1.1. The analysis was limited to V-J combinations with a frequency above 0.0001, which together covered over 99% of the repertoires. For each V-J combination, a TCR clonal expansion and chaos score was defined as the ratio of F50 clonal expansion to chaos observed in the TCRdist matrix. Features were reduced by Welch's t-statistics and random forest to approximately 13 V-J combinations, which fed a naive Bayes classifier. Thyroid-blood repertoire similarity was quantified with the Morisita-Horn index. TCRdb applied fastp at Q25 and MiXCR to the public reads, then kept only in-frame beta chains. Rows matching on CDR3 protein sequence are summarized as one entry with the most common DNA and genes. V and J calls and clone size were set by TCRdb, not the authors. Within this sample are around 1.1 million distinct CDR3 sequences, with 36% of them counted one time only. 8.5% to 14% of the sample is in the top ten clones.

Hyperthyroidism patients were newly diagnosed, were aged 18 to 65 years, and had a disease duration under 2 months. Patients were excluded if they had other autoimmune diseases, uncontrolled infections, pregnancy or lactation. Clinical symptoms, serum thyroxine, TRAb, thyroid ultrasound and orbital computed tomography were used for diagnosis. Trizol reagent was used to extract the total RNA, and its quality was then checked on an Agilent 2100 Bioanalyzer. Sample: peripheral blood or thyroid tissue (not recorded which). The TCR originated in an adult man with Graves' hyperthyroidism.

This receptor has the CDR3 CASSFLLGGSTDTQYF. The DNA sequence reads TGTGCCAGCAGTTTTCTTTTGGGCGGAAGCACAGATACGCAGTATTTT. This chain joins TRBV12-3 or TRBV12-4 to TRBJ2-3; the D gene is unclear. The CDR3, from cysteine to phenylalanine, totals 16 residues. The only DNA kept is the CDR3, 48 bases in frame from the first base. The V end loses 3 bases and the J end loses 0 bases, and a stretch of 13 bases separates them.